The source of this TCR beta chain is a study of early T cells in non-severe SARS-CoV-2 infection. Study overall: Unsorted whole-blood RNA was sequenced in bulk, leaving chains unpaired.

V was pared by 0 bases and J by 0 bases, with 9 bases between. The CDR3 has 16 residues. The germline gives CDR1 MNHEY, CDR2 SVGAGI. cDNA molecules, individually, were tagged with unique molecular identifiers. TCRdb re-analysed the 5' RACE reads in MiXCR, keeping a single row per CDR3 protein. The table shows approximately 50,000 distinct CDR3 sequences, with around 12% occurring only once. This clonotype was recorded many times. Its specificity is not known. Study-wide results and limits: Missing private and CD4 specificities, VDJdb matching favored anti-spike CD8 responses.

This chain joins TRBV6-5 and TRBJ1-3; D is unresolved. The clonotype originates from an adult who was a healthcare worker with PCR-confirmed SARS-CoV-2 infection or an uninfected control (not recorded which). Sample: whole blood, taken at baseline. The CDR3 reads CASSYSSRSSGNTIYF. CDR3 in DNA: TGTGCCAGCAGTTACTCTTCCAGGAGCTCTGGAAACACCATATATTTT.